This T cell receptor beta chain was identified during a study of beta chain features in type 1 diabetes. Study in general: Healthy donors and patients had similar age, gender and cell yields. Study-wide results and caveats: In the patient group, naive, central memory and Treg TCRB repertoires seemed more alike than in the healthy donor group. In type 1 diabetes patients, VDJ junctions had fewer insertions; deletions at these junctions were more frequent.

In this sample, this clone turned up a few times. The antigen remains unidentified. Additional DNA sequences in this sample encode the identical CDR3. Naive, central memory, regulatory and stem cell-like memory cells within the CD4+ compartment were sorted using CD45RO/CCR7/CD25/CD127/CD95/CD27. V lost 0 bases and J lost 4, with 10 bases in between. CDR3 length: 14 amino acids. Germline-derived CDR1 and CDR2 are SGDLS and YYNGEE. The isolated RNA, all of it, was reverse transcribed, so expressed TCRB transcripts were what got sequenced. Clones were sequenced by immunoSEQ multiplex PCR, and TCRdb holds only the in-frame ones, with some missing. Counted here are 500,000 to 700,000 clones, about 16% occurring once; the ten biggest clones make up about 0.093%.

The sequenced sample was naive CD4+ T cells from blood. The source of this sequence is a man aged 18 to 30 in good health. V usage is TRBV9 and J usage is TRBJ1-2; D might be TRBD1 (6 bases). CDR3 loop: CASSVETGLYGYTF. The CDR3 nucleotides read TGTGCCAGCAGCGTAGAGACAGGTCTCTATGGCTACACCTTC.